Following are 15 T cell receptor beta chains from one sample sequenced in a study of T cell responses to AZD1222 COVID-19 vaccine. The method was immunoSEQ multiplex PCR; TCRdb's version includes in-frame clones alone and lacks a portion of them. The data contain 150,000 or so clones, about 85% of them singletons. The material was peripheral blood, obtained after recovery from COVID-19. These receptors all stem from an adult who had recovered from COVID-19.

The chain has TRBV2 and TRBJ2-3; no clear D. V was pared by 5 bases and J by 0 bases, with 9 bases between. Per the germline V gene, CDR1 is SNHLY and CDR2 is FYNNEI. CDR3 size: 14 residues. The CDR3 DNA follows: TGTGCCAGCAGTCCACTGACTAGCACAGATACGCAGTATTTT. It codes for CASSPLTSTDTQYF.

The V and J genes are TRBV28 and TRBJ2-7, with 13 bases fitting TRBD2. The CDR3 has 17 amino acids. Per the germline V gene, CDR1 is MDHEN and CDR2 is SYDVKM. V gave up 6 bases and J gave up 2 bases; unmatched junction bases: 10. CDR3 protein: CASSSGTSGTRAYEQYF. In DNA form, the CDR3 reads TGTGCCAGCAGCTCCGGGACTAGCGGGACTAGAGCCTACGAGCAGTACTTC. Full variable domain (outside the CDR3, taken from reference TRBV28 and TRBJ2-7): DVKVTQSSRYLVKRTGEKVFLECVQDMDHENMFWYRQDPGLGLRLIYFSYDVKMKEKGDIPEGYSVSREKKERFSLILESASTNQTSMYLCASSSGTSGTRAYEQYFGPGTRLTVT.

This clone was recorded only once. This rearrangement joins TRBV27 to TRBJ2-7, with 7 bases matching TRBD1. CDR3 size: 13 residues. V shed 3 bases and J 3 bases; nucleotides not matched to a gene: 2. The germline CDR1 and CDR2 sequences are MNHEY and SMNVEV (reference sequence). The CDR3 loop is CASSFRQGYEQYF. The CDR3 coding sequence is TGTGCCAGCAGTTTTCGACAGGGCTACGAGCAGTACTTC.

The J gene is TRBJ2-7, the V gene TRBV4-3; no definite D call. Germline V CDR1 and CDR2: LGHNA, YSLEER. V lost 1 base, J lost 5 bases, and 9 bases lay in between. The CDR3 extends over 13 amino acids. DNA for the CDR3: TGCGCCAGCAGCCAAGGAGCGAGGAACGAGCAGTACTTC. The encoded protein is CASSQGARNEQYF.

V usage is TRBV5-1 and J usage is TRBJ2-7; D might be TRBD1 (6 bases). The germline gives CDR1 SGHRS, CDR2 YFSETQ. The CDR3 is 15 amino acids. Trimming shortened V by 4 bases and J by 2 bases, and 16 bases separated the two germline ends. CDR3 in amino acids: CASSPTSTGTYEQYF. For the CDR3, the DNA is TGCGCCAGCAGCCCAACCTCGACAGGTACCTACGAGCAGTACTTC.

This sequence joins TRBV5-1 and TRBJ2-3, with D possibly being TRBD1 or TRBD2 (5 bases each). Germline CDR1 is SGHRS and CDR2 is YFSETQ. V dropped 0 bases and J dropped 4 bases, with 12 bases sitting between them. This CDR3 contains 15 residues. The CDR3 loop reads CASSLAGTFADTQYF. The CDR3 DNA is TGCGCCAGCAGCTTGGCCGGGACCTTCGCAGATACGCAGTATTTT.

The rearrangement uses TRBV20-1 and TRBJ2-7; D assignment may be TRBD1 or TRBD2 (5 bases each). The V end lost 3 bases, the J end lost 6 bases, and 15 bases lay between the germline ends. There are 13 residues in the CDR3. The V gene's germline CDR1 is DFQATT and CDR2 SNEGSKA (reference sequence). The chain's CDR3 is CSASWTGTAEQYF. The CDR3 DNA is TGCAGTGCTAGTTGGACTGGGACCGCCGAGCAGTACTTC.

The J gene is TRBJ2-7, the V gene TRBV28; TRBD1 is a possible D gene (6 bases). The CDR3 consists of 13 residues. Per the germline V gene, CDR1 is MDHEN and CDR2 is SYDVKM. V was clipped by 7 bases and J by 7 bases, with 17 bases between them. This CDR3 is CASNPPGQKEQYF. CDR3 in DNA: TGTGCCAGCAACCCTCCGGGACAAAAGGAGCAGTACTTC.

As DNA, the CDR3 is TGTGCCAGCAGGCCCGGCCCTAACTATGGCTACACCTTC. Translation gives CASRPGPNYGYTF. The V gene is TRBV6-5, the J gene TRBJ1-2; D is unresolved. The germline V gene encodes CDR1 MNHEY and CDR2 SVGAGI. CDR3 length: 13 amino acids. V was clipped by 6 bases and J by 0 bases, with 8 bases between them.

CDR3 DNA sequence: TGTGCCAGCAGCTTGTTAGGCAGGGGGTTCACTGAAGCTTTCTTT. As protein: CASSLLGRGFTEAFF. The chain joins TRBV5-5 to TRBJ1-1; 7 bases line up with TRBD1. Germline V gene sequence: CDR1 SGHKS, CDR2 YYEKEE (reference sequence). J gave up 4 bases and V 1 base, and 7 bases lay outside the gene matches. The CDR3 has 15 amino acids.

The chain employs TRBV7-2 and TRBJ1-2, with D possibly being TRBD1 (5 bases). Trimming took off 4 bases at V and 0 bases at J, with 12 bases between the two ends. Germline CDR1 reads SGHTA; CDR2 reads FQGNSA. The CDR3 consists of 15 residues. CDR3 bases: TGTGCCAGCAGCTGGTTCCAGGGAGCTAACTATGGCTACACCTTC. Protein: CASSWFQGANYGYTF.

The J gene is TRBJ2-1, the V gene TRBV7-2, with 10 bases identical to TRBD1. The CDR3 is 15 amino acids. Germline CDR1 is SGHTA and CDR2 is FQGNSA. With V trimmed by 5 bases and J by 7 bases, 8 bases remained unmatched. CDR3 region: CASSARRDRGNEQFF. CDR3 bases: TGTGCCAGCAGCGCCCGGAGGGACAGGGGAAATGAGCAGTTCTTC.

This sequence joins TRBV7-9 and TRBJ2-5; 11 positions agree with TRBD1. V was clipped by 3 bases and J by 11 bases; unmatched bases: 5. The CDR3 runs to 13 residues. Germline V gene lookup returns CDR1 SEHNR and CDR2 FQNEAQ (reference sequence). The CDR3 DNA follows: TGTGCCAGCAGCTTTCCCGGACAGGGGGCACAGTACTTC. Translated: CASSFPGQGAQYF.

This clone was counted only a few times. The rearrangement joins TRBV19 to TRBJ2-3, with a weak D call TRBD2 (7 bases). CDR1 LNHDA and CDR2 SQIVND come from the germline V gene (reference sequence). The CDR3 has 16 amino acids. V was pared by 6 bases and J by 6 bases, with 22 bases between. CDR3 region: CASSGPYREGWDTQYF. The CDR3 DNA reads TGTGCCAGTAGCGGTCCCTACAGGGAGGGCTGGGATACGCAGTATTTT.

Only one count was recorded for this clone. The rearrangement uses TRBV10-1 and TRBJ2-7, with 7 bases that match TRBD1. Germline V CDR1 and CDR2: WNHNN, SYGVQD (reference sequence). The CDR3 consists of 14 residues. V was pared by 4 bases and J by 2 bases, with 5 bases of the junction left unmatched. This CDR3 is CASSGTGPTYEQYF. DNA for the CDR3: TGCGCCAGCAGTGGGACAGGACCCACCTACGAGCAGTACTTC.